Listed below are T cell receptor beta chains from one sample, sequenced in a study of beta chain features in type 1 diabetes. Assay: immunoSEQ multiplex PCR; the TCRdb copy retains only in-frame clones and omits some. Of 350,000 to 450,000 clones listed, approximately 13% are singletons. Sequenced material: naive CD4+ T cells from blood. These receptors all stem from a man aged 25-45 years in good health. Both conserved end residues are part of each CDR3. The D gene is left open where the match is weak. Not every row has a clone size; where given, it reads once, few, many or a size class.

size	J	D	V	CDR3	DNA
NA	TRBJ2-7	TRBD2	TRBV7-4	CASSFLPGRRLAREQYF	TGTGCCAGCAGCTTCCTCCCCGGACGGCGACTAGCGAGGGAGCAGTACTTC
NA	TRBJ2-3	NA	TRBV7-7	CASSLGLGHTDTQYF	TGTGCCAGCAGCTTAGGTCTTGGACACACAGATACGCAGTATTTT
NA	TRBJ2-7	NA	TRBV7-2	CASSITYEQYF	TGTGCCAGCAGCATTACTTACGAGCAGTACTTC
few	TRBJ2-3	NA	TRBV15	CATLPAGTQYF	TGTGCCACCCTCCCGGCAGGTACGCAGTATTTT
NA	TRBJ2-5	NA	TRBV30	CAWSVYERGETQYF	TGTGCCTGGAGTGTCTATGAAAGGGGGGAGACCCAGTACTTC
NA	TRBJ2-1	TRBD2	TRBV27	CASSLSSGRWNEQFF	TGTGCCAGCAGTTTATCTAGCGGGAGATGGAATGAGCAGTTCTTC
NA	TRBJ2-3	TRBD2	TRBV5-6	CASSPGLAGMDTQYF	TGTGCCAGCAGCCCCGGACTAGCGGGGATGGATACGCAGTATTTT
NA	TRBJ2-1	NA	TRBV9	CASSRSIKDEQFF	TGTGCCAGCAGCCGGTCTATTAAGGATGAGCAGTTCTTC
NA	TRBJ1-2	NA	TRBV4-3	CASSQDRANYGYTF	TGCGCCAGCAGCCAAGATCGAGCTAACTATGGCTACACCTTC
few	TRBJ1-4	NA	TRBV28	CASRREKLFF	TGTGCCAGCAGACGTGAAAAACTGTTTTTT
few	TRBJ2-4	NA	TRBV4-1	CASMDGDPAKNIQYF	TGCGCCAGCATGGACGGGGATCCAGCCAAAAACATTCAGTACTTC
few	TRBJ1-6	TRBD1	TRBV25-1	CASGWDRGPSPLHF	TGTGCCAGCGGATGGGACAGGGGGCCATCACCCCTCCACTTT
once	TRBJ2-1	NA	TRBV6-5	CASSRGSRENNEQFF	TGTGCCAGCAGCCGAGGGTCCAGGGAGAACAATGAGCAGTTCTTC
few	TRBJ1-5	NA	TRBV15	CATSYGNQPQHF	TGTGCCACCAGCTACGGTAATCAGCCCCAGCATTTT
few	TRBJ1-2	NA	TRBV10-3	CAISYGQTPEGYTF	TGTGCCATCAGTTATGGACAGACCCCAGAGGGCTACACCTTC
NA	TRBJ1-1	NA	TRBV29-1	CSVSFSMQSQF	TGCAGCGTTTCATTTAGTATGCAGTCGCAATTT
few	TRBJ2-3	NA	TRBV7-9	CASSLVGTGVLF	TGTGCCAGCAGCTTAGTTGGGACTGGAGTTCTTTTT
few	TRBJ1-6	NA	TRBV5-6	CASSAADNSPLHF	TGTGCCAGCAGCGCGGCAGATAATTCACCCCTCCACTTT
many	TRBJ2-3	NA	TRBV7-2	CASSLYSTDTQYF	TGTGCCAGCAGCTTATATAGCACAGATACGCAGTATTTT
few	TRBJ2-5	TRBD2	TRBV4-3	CASSQAPGLAGPTGETQYF	TGCGCCAGCAGCCAAGCCCCGGGACTAGCGGGGCCGACGGGGGAGACCCAGTACTTC
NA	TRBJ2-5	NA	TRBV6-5	CASSFSPGRETQYF	TGTGCCAGCAGTTTTTCCCCCGGGAGAGAGACCCAGTACTTC
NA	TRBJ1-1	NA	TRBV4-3	CASSHPSAGEAFF	TGCGCCAGCAGCCATCCAAGTGCAGGAGAAGCTTTCTTT
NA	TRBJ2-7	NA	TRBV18	CASSPSSYEQYF	TGTGCCAGCTCACCATCCTCCTACGAGCAGTACTTC
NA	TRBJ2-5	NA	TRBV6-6	CASSYFSGIETQYF	TGTGCCAGCAGTTACTTCTCTGGTATAGAGACCCAGTACTTC
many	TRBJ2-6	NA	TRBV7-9	CASSGTRANVLTF	TGTGCCAGCAGCGGTACAAGGGCCAACGTCCTGACTTTC
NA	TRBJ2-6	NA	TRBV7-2	CASSVPRASGANVLTF	TGTGCCAGCAGCGTGCCCAGGGCCTCTGGGGCCAACGTCCTGACTTTC
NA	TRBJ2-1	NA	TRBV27	CASSSPTAYNEQFF	TGTGCCAGCAGTTCCCCAACTGCTTACAATGAGCAGTTCTTC
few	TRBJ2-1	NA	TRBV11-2	CASSPEISAGNEQFF	TGTGCCAGCAGCCCCGAGATTTCGGCGGGGAATGAGCAGTTCTTC
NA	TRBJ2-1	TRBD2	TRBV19	CASKDSGSKSSYNEQFF	TGTGCCAGTAAGGATAGCGGGAGCAAGTCCTCCTACAATGAGCAGTTCTTC
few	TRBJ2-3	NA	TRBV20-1	CSAIAVDTQYF	TGCAGTGCTATAGCGGTAGATACGCAGTATTTT
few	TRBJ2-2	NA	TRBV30	CAWSKSGELFF	TGTGCCTGGAGTAAGTCCGGGGAGCTGTTTTTT
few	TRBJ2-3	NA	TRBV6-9	CASSYTPGRDTQYF	TGTGCCAGCAGTTATACCCCAGGGAGAGATACGCAGTATTTT
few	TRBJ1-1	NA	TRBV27	CASSWYGKNTEAFF	TGTGCCAGCAGTTGGTACGGAAAGAACACTGAAGCTTTCTTT
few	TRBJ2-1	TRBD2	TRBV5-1	CASSRGGTSRIYNEQFF	TGCGCCAGCAGCAGGGGAGGGACTTCGAGGATCTACAATGAGCAGTTCTTC
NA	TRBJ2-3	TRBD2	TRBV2	CASSLTSGGAGDTQYF	TGTGCCAGCAGTCTGACTAGCGGGGGGGCTGGAGATACGCAGTATTTT
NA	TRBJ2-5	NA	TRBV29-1	CSGAQGGRETQYF	TGCAGCGGTGCGCAGGGAGGTCGGGAGACCCAGTACTTC